Shown below are 29 T cell receptor beta chains from a single sample sequenced in a study of Graves' ophthalmopathy and Graves' hyperthyroidism. TCR beta CDR3 amplification used RNA transcripts. Following a first-round RT-PCR that used HTBI primers, a second-round multiplex PCR was carried out. TCRdb reanalysed the multiplex PCR reads using MiXCR and keeps one entry per CDR3 protein. The data hold roughly 420,000 distinct CDR3 sequences, with approximately 21% observed a single time. Sequenced sample: peripheral blood. The receptors derive from a young woman with stable Graves' hyperthyroidism.

This clonotype has more than one count but fewer than ten. This sequence joins TRBV5-6 and TRBJ2-7, with 7 nucleotides matching TRBD2. The CDR3 is 15 residues long. The V segment lost 3 bases and the J segment 2 bases; nucleotides outside the gene matches: 8. Germline CDR1 and CDR2: SGHDT and YYEEEE. The CDR3 loop reads CASSSPREPPYEQYF. In DNA, the CDR3 is TGTGCCAGCAGCTCCCCGCGGGAGCCCCCCTACGAGCAGTACTTC.

About this clonotype itself: The junction does not match germline at one end; this may be a read error. The chain joins TRBV12-3 or TRBV12-4 to TRBJ2-7; 9 nucleotides match TRBD1. This CDR3 contains 14 residues. CDR3 in DNA: TGTGCCAGCAGGGGGACAGGGTATACGGAGACCCAGTGCTTC. Its protein product is CASRGTGYTETQCF.

For this clonotype: At one of its ends the junction is not consistent with the germline gene, which may arise from a read error. As DNA, the CDR3 is TGTGCCAGCAATTACCTTCGCCTCCCCAATCAGCCCCAGCATTTT. This codes for CASNYLRLPNQPQHF. This chain links TRBV6-5 with TRBJ1-5, with unresolved D. Germline CDR1 is MNHEY and CDR2 is SVGAGI. The CDR3 totals 15 residues.

This clonotype was detected many times. The rearrangement joins TRBV6-2 or TRBV6-3 to TRBJ1-2; D not certain. Germline V gene lookup returns CDR1 MNHEY and CDR2 SVGEGT. The V and J ends lost 7 bases and 3 bases respectively, with 9 bases between them. The CDR3 totals 12 residues. The CDR3 DNA follows: TGTGCCAGCAATGAGGGCTACTATGGCTACACCTTC. The encoded protein is CASNEGYYGYTF.

This clonotype was recorded a few times. One end of the junction does not line up with germline, which may come from a read error. V is TRBV20-1 and J is TRBJ2-1, with D maybe TRBD1 (5 bases). The CDR3 has 11 residues. CDR1 and CDR2 (germline): DFQATT, SNEGSKA (reference sequence). The CDR3 nucleotides are TGCAGTGCCTCCCAGGGAAATGAGAAGTTCTTC. The encoded protein is CSASQGNEKFF.

The DNA of the CDR3 is TGTGCCAGCAGTCGGACCCAGGGACCGCCGCTTACCTTC. Protein sequence: CASSRTQGPPLTF. The rearrangement uses TRBV12-3 or TRBV12-4 and TRBJ1-2; D is perhaps TRBD1 (5 bases). The CDR3 extends over 13 amino acids. V was cut by 5 bases and J by 14 bases, with 21 bases left in between.

This clonotype was seen at least ten times. J is TRBJ2-7 and V is TRBV11-2; 7 bases agree with TRBD2. The V and J ends lost 1 base and 1 base, in that order; junction bases with no gene match: 10. Germline CDR1 SGHAT, CDR2 FQNNGV. The CDR3 has 17 amino acids. CDR3 bases: TGTGCCAGCAGCTTAGTAGTAAGGGGACTAATATCCTACGAGCAGTACTTC. Translating it yields CASSLVVRGLISYEQYF.

The chain couples TRBV6-2 or TRBV6-3 to TRBJ1-1; D not certain. Trimming removed 7 bases from V and 4 bases from J, with 16 bases in between. CDR3 length equals 14 residues. Germline V CDR1 and CDR2: MNHEY, SVGEGT. In nucleotides, the CDR3 is TGTGCCAGCACTAAACCCGGGTTACGCACTGAAGCTTTCTTT. Its translation is CASTKPGLRTEAFF.

The V and J genes are TRBV6-1 and TRBJ1-1; 7 nucleotides align to TRBD1. CDR3 size: 15 residues. The junction had 8 bases not matched to a gene; V was cut back by 6 bases and J by 1 base. Germline assignment: CDR1 MNHNS and CDR2 SASEGT. The CDR3 loop reads CASSPGQEANTEAFF. CDR3 DNA sequence: TGTGCCAGCAGCCCCGGACAGGAAGCGAACACTGAAGCTTTCTTT.

This clonotype was counted ten times or more. The chain carries TRBV19 and TRBJ1-5; no clear D gene. In germline, CDR1 is LNHDA, CDR2 SQIVND (reference sequence). The CDR3 has 15 amino acids. Deletions cut 6 bases from V and 3 bases from J, with 15 bases between. The CDR3 DNA is TGTGCCAGTAGCTCCGCAGTGACTTTCAATCAGCCCCAGCATTTT. Protein sequence: CASSSAVTFNQPQHF.

The rearrangement links TRBV12-3 or TRBV12-4 to TRBJ2-5; TRBD1 matches at 7 bases. After removal of 4 bases from V and 5 bases from J, the junction contained 10 bases not matched to a gene. The CDR3 extends over 15 amino acids. The CDR3 reads CASSSNPTGTETQYF. The CDR3 DNA reads as TGTGCCAGCAGTTCCAACCCGACAGGGACCGAGACCCAGTACTTC.

In this sample, this clonotype turned up many times. The chain recombines TRBV7-2 with TRBJ2-3, with a tentative D call TRBD2 (6 bases). This CDR3 comprises 15 residues. Trimming removed 2 bases from V and 5 bases from J, with 14 bases in between. Per germline, CDR1 SGHTA and CDR2 FQGNSA. The CDR3 loop reads CASSLTGSRGDTQYF. In DNA, the CDR3 is TGTGCCAGCAGCTTAACCGGGAGTCGGGGAGATACGCAGTATTTT. The full variable domain, completed using reference TRBV7-2 and TRBJ2-3, is GAGVSQSPSNKVTEKGKDVELRCDPISGHTALYWYRQSLGQGLEFLIYFQGNSAPDKSGLPSDRFSAERTGGSVSTLTIQRTQQEDSAVYLCASSLTGSRGDTQYFGPGTRLTVL.

This clonotype was seen repeatedly, ten times or more. The chain links TRBV2 to TRBJ2-2, with D perhaps being TRBD1 or TRBD2 (6 bases each). Germline CDR1 is SNHLY and CDR2 is FYNNEI. There are 15 residues in the CDR3. Trimming cost V 4 bases and J 1 base, with 10 bases left between them. The CDR3 bases are TGTGCCAGCAGTGTAGGAGGGGGGAACACCGGGGAGCTGTTTTTT. Translated, it gives CASSVGGGNTGELFF.

This clonotype came up many times. V and J are TRBV20-1 and TRBJ2-7; possibly TRBD2 for D (5 bases). Trimming took off 4 bases at V and 1 base at J, with 11 bases between the two ends. Germline V gene lookup returns CDR1 DFQATT and CDR2 SNEGSKA (reference sequence). This CDR3 comprises 13 residues. The CDR3 nucleotides read TGCAGTGCTATCTTAAGCGGTTCCTACGAGCAGTACTTC. Its translation is CSAILSGSYEQYF.

The chain couples TRBV5-1 to TRBJ1-1, with D possibly being TRBD1 (5 bases). The CDR3 has 15 amino acids. The V gene lost 1 base and the J gene lost 0 bases, with 10 bases spanning the gap. Germline loops: CDR1 SGHRS, CDR2 YFSETQ. CDR3 nucleotide sequence: TGCGCCAGCAGCTTGACCGAGACAGTGAACACTGAAGCTTTCTTT. Its translation is CASSLTETVNTEAFF. The variable domain in full, with the rest retrieved from reference TRBV5-1 and TRBJ1-1, is KAGVTQTPRYLIKTRGQQVTLSCSPISGHRSVSWYQQTPGQGLQFLFEYFSETQRNKGNFPGRFSGRQFSNSRSEMNVSTLELGDSALYLCASSLTETVNTEAFFGQGTRLTVV.

This clonotype came up many times. The chain carries TRBV6-5 and TRBJ1-1; D is uncertain. The CDR3 consists of 15 residues. Between the trimmed V and J ends, which lost 4 bases and 1 base, there was a span of 13 bases. Germline loops: CDR1 MNHEY, CDR2 SVGAGI. CDR3 sequence: CASSLAARGNTEAFF. DNA for the CDR3: TGTGCCAGCAGTTTAGCGGCGCGGGGGAACACTGAAGCTTTCTTT.

In this sample, this clonotype turned up many times. The chain is built from TRBV7-2 and TRBJ2-7; D not certain. This CDR3 comprises 12 residues. Germline CDR1 and CDR2: SGHTA and FQGNSA. The V end was cut by 1 base, the J end by 6 bases, with 7 bases between. The CDR3 region is CASSLVIGEQYF. For the CDR3, the DNA is TGTGCCAGCAGCTTAGTAATCGGCGAGCAGTACTTC.

The CDR3 here is CATHQGGDNYGYTF. CDR3 sequence (DNA): TGTGCCACCCACCAGGGAGGAGACAACTATGGCTACACCTTC. The chain employs TRBV28 and TRBJ1-2, with TRBD1 as a possible D gene (5 bases). Germline V gene sequence: CDR1 MDHEN, CDR2 SYDVKM. The CDR3 is made up of 14 amino acids. V shed 10 bases and J shed 2 bases, with 17 bases lying between them.

The V and J genes are TRBV6-2 or TRBV6-3 and TRBJ2-2, with 7 bases fitting TRBD1. CDR3 length: 14 amino acids. Germline CDR1 and CDR2: MNHEY and SVGEGT. Trimming cost V 6 bases and J 7 bases; bases outside gene matches: 8. This CDR3 is CASRPGTERGELFF. The CDR3, as DNA: TGTGCCAGCAGACCCGGGACAGAGCGCGGGGAGCTGTTTTTT.

This clonotype was observed at least ten times. The CDR3 DNA sequence: TGTGCCACCAGTGACACCAGTGGGGCCAACGTCCTGACTTTC. It codes for CATSDTSGANVLTF. The chain joins TRBV24-1 to TRBJ2-6; D is unclear. Germline assignment: CDR1 KGHDR and CDR2 SFDVKD. Trimming shortened V by 4 bases and J by 3 bases, and 6 bases separated the two germline ends. CDR3 size: 14 residues.

On this clonotype: No conserved phenylalanine or tryptophan is present at the end of the CDR3, so a read error is the likely explanation. The chain combines TRBV3-1 with TRBJ1-2; no clear D. V lost 4 bases to trimming and J lost 5 bases, with 8 bases between them. The CDR3 contains 12 residues. Germline V CDR1 and CDR2: LGHDT, YNNKEL (reference sequence). CDR3 DNA sequence: TGTGCCAGCAGCCCCCGGGGATATGGCTACACCGTC. This translates into CASSPRGYGYTV.

This chain links TRBV20-1 with TRBJ2-7; D uncertain. The CDR3 consists of 12 residues. Germline CDR1 reads DFQATT; CDR2 reads SNEGSKA (reference sequence). Trimming left V 7 bases short and J 3 bases short, with 13 bases between. The CDR3 region has the DNA TGCAGTGTAAAGGGCAGGATCTACGAGCAGTACTTC. Protein product: CSVKGRIYEQYF.

Only a few counts were recorded for this clonotype. The chain recombines TRBV29-1 with TRBJ1-5; D ambiguous. The CDR3 spans 14 residues. Trimming pared 7 bases from V and 0 bases from J, leaving 13 bases between. Germline loops: CDR1 SQVTM, CDR2 ANQGSEA. DNA of the CDR3: TGCAGCGCCCGGACGGAGGATAGCAATCAGCCCCAGCATTTT. Protein product: CSARTEDSNQPQHF.

Comments on this clonotype: The conserved phenylalanine or tryptophan is not found at the CDR3 terminus, so this likely reflects a read error. The V and J genes are TRBV12-3 or TRBV12-4 and TRBJ1-1; D possibly corresponds to TRBD1 (6 bases). Trimming removed 3 bases from V and 0 bases from J, with 11 bases in between. This CDR3 spans 15 amino acids. CDR3 in DNA: TGTGCCAGCAGTTTCCTCACAGGGATGAACACTGAAGCTTTCTAT. Translated, it gives CASSFLTGMNTEAFY.

The chain uses TRBV6-4 and TRBJ2-7, with 8 bases fitting TRBD2. This CDR3 is built from 21 residues. V lost 7 bases to trimming and J lost 0 bases; unmatched junction nucleotides: 26. Per germline, CDR1 MRHNA and CDR2 SNTAGT. CDR3 sequence (DNA): TGTGCCAGCACCCCCGTGCTTGCCGTGGGACTAGGGGTAGGGAGCTCCTACGAGCAGTACTTC. Protein product: CASTPVLAVGLGVGSSYEQYF.

Many counts were recorded for this clonotype. V and J are TRBV11-2 and TRBJ1-3; D is undetermined. Germline values: CDR1 SGHAT, CDR2 FQNNGV. The V and J ends lost 2 bases and 4 bases respectively, with 18 bases between them. The CDR3 is made up of 17 amino acids. Here the CDR3 reads CASSLPLARQRGNTIYF. CDR3 nucleotide sequence: TGTGCCAGCAGCTTACCCTTGGCGAGGCAGCGGGGAAACACCATATATTTT.

This clonotype was detected ten times or more. The J gene is TRBJ1-6, the V gene TRBV12-3 or TRBV12-4; D is unresolved. Trimming cost V 6 bases and J 10 bases, with 13 bases left between them. The CDR3 spans 13 residues. The CDR3 nucleotides read TGTGCCAGCAGGACACAATCGGAGTCACCCCTCCACTTT. It codes for CASRTQSESPLHF.

On this clonotype itself: A read error may explain this, as a much larger clone is one base away. The genes are TRBV12-3 or TRBV12-4 and TRBJ1-1, with 7 bases fitting TRBD1. The CDR3 runs 13 residues. V lost 6 bases and J lost 1; bases outside the gene matches: 2. This CDR3 reads CASRGDRNTEAFF. CDR3 in DNA: TGTGCCAGCAGGGGGGACAGGAACACTGAAGCTTTCTTT.

This clonotype occurred many times. The J gene is TRBJ2-7, the V gene TRBV5-1; possible D gene TRBD1, 5 bases. Trimming stripped 0 bases from V and 0 bases from J, with 7 bases between. Germline values: CDR1 SGHRS, CDR2 YFSETQ. The CDR3 loop spans 14 amino acids. The CDR3 reads CASSLVTGSYEQYF. CDR3 DNA: TGCGCCAGCAGCTTGGTTACAGGCTCCTACGAGCAGTACTTC.